The 31 T cell receptor beta chains below were found in one sample sequenced in a study of blood T cell repertoires in COVID-19. TCRdb keeps only in-frame clones here, not all; method: immunoSEQ multiplex PCR. The table lists some 100,000 clones, about 90% of them singletons. Sequences were obtained from peripheral blood. All receptors derive from a man in his fifties or sixties with COVID-19, enrolled during active disease.

The V gene is TRBV2, the J gene TRBJ2-1, with D possibly TRBD2 on 6 matching bases. V lost 6 bases and J 6 bases, leaving 12 bases between the germline ends. The CDR3 extends over 13 amino acids. In germline, CDR1 is SNHLY, CDR2 FYNNEI. The CDR3 bases are TGTGCCAGCAGGGAGGGATGGGGCAATGAGCAGTTCTTC. Protein sequence: CASREGWGNEQFF.

The chain is built from TRBV11-3 and TRBJ2-7; TRBD1 agrees at 9 bases. The CDR3 runs 14 residues. The J segment lost 3 bases and the V segment lost 5 bases, leaving 5 bases of the junction unmatched. In germline, CDR1 is SGHNT, CDR2 YENEEA. DNA for the CDR3: TGTGCCAGCAGCCCCAGGACAGGGGACTACGAGCAGTACTTC. Its protein is CASSPRTGDYEQYF.

V is TRBV9 and J is TRBJ1-1, with 7 nucleotides matching TRBD1. CDR1 and CDR2 (germline): SGDLS, YYNGEE. The CDR3 is 17 amino acids. The V and J ends lost 0 bases and 10 bases, in that order; junction bases with no gene match: 18. The CDR3 loop reads CASSVGGGGSIGVVAFF. CDR3 sequence (DNA): TGTGCCAGCAGCGTAGGCGGAGGGGGCAGTATCGGTGTAGTAGCTTTCTTT.

A few counts support this clone. The chain recombines TRBV10-1 with TRBJ2-7; D is ambiguous. V lost 8 bases and J 7 bases, leaving 15 bases between the germline ends. The CDR3 runs to 12 residues. Germline CDR1 WNHNN, CDR2 SYGVQD (reference sequence). DNA of the CDR3: TGCGCCAGCGAAGACCCCTTCGGGGAGCAGTACTTC. It yields the protein CASEDPFGEQYF.

The genes are TRBV5-8 and TRBJ1-5; 7 nucleotides line up with TRBD1. The CDR3 covers 16 residues. Trimming took 3 bases from V and 6 from J; bases not matched to a gene: 12. Germline V gene data show CDR1 as SGHTS and CDR2 as YDEGEE. CDR3 loop: CASSSYQGVGVQPQHF. CDR3 nucleotide sequence: TGTGCCAGCAGCTCTTACCAGGGGGTGGGTGTTCAGCCCCAGCATTTT.

V gene TRBV24-1 combines with J gene TRBJ1-6; no clear D. Germline assignment: CDR1 KGHDR and CDR2 SFDVKD. Trimming shortened V by 5 bases and J by 5 bases, and 6 bases separated the two germline ends. The CDR3 has 13 amino acids. CDR3: CATSGGDNSPLHF. CDR3 nucleotides: TGTGCCACCAGTGGCGGAGATAATTCACCCCTCCACTTT.

The chain links TRBV4-2 to TRBJ1-1, with 7 nucleotides matching TRBD1. V lost 3 bases to trimming and J lost 4 bases; unmatched junction nucleotides: 5. This CDR3 has 14 amino acids. Looked up from germline, CDR1 is LGHNA and CDR2 is YNFKEQ. The CDR3 coding sequence is TGTGCCAGCAGCCACCTCACAGGGGCCACTGAAGCTTTCTTT. The encoded protein is CASSHLTGATEAFF.

The chain is built from TRBV29-1 and TRBJ1-1, with 7 bases identical to TRBD1. Trimming cost V 5 bases and J 1 base; bases outside gene matches: 4. CDR3 length: 13 residues. CDR1 is SQVTM and CDR2 is ANQGSEA in the germline V gene. The CDR3 DNA reads as TGCAGCGTTCGGGACAGAGAGAACACTGAAGCTTTCTTT. Protein product: CSVRDRENTEAFF.

The chain has TRBV5-5 and TRBJ1-1, with 9 bases that match TRBD1. Germline V lookup: CDR1 SGHKS, CDR2 YYEKEE (reference sequence). Trimming took 2 bases from V and 5 from J; bases not matched to a gene: 4. This CDR3 comprises 14 residues. CDR3 nucleotides: TGTGCCAGCAGCTTCACAGGGGGCGCGACTGAAGCTTTCTTT. This codes for CASSFTGGATEAFF.

The rearrangement uses TRBV29-1 and TRBJ1-1, with 7 nucleotides matching TRBD1. Trimming at V came to 3 bases and at J to 6 bases, leaving 4 bases not matched to a gene. Per the germline V gene, CDR1 is SQVTM and CDR2 is ANQGSEA. The CDR3 spans 12 residues. The DNA of the CDR3 is TGCAGCGTTGATAAGGGGGCTTCTGAAGCTTTCTTT. Encoded protein: CSVDKGASEAFF.

The sample holds one count of this clone. This chain links TRBV4-1 with TRBJ1-5; tentatively, D is TRBD1 (5 bases). The germline V gene has CDR1 MGHRA and CDR2 YSYEKL. Trimming stripped 1 base from V and 0 bases from J, with 13 bases between. The CDR3 runs 17 residues. DNA of the CDR3: TGCGCCAGCAGCCAAGCCTGGGCAGGACATAGCAATCAGCCCCAGCATTTT. It translates to CASSQAWAGHSNQPQHF.

The V and J genes are TRBV6-5 and TRBJ1-4, with D unresolved. This CDR3 has 13 amino acids. Per germline, CDR1 MNHEY and CDR2 SVGAGI. Between the trimmed V and J ends, which lost 7 bases and 4 bases, there was a span of 10 bases. The CDR3 protein is CASKDYGNEKLFF. The CDR3 DNA sequence: TGTGCCAGCAAGGACTATGGTAATGAAAAACTGTTTTTT.

The gene calls are TRBV27 and TRBJ2-3, with D possibly TRBD1 on 5 matching bases. V was clipped by 6 bases and J by 3 bases, with 13 bases between them. Looked up from germline, CDR1 is MNHEY and CDR2 is SMNVEV (reference sequence). The CDR3 runs to 14 residues. This chain's CDR3 is CASSPRQSTDTQYF. As DNA, the CDR3 is TGTGCCAGCAGCCCGCGACAGTCGACAGATACGCAGTATTTT.

The DNA for the CDR3 is TGTGCCAGCAGTTACTCTGGGACAGGAAGCTCCTACGAGCAGTACTTC. Translating gives CASSYSGTGSSYEQYF. The chain carries TRBV6-5 and TRBJ2-7; 8 bases match TRBD1. The CDR3 contains 16 residues. CDR1 and CDR2 (germline): MNHEY, SVGAGI. The ends lost 0 bases at V and 0 bases at J; junction bases unmatched: 4.

This clone has only a few counts. The CDR3, as DNA: TGTGCCAGCAGCCCGACAGGGGAAAACACCGGGGAGCTGTTTTTT. Translating gives CASSPTGENTGELFF. This rearrangement joins TRBV5-4 to TRBJ2-2; TRBD1 matches 8 bases. CDR1 and CDR2 from the germline V gene are SGHNT and YYREEE (reference sequence). This CDR3 has 15 amino acids. V lost 4 bases, J lost 2 bases, and 4 bases stayed unmatched. Full variable domain (remainder filled in from reference TRBV5-4 and TRBJ2-2): ETGVTQSPTHLIKTRGQQVTLRCSSQSGHNTVSWYQQALGQGPQFIFQYYREEENGRGNFPPRFSGLQFPNYSSELNVNALELDDSALYLCASSPTGENTGELFFGEGSRLTVL.

A few counts support this clone. This chain uses TRBV19 with TRBJ1-1; 8 nucleotides match TRBD1. Germline assignment: CDR1 LNHDA and CDR2 SQIVND (reference sequence). With 3 bases clipped from V and 0 bases from J, the junction kept 3 bases outside the gene matches. The CDR3 covers 15 residues. CDR3 in DNA: TGTGCCAGTAGTATCCAGGGGGCAATGAACACTGAAGCTTTCTTT. Translating gives CASSIQGAMNTEAFF.

This clone was observed once. The genes are TRBV19 and TRBJ1-4; D remains ambiguous. Germline loops: CDR1 LNHDA, CDR2 SQIVND (reference sequence). V was pared by 5 bases and J by 1 base, with 14 bases between. The CDR3 runs 16 residues. CDR3 sequence (DNA): TGTGCCAGTAGTTCGGTCCCACGGAGAACTAATGAAAAACTGTTTTTT. Its protein product is CASSSVPRRTNEKLFF.

The gene calls are TRBV4-2 and TRBJ1-6; weak D call: TRBD1 (6 bases). V gave up 4 bases and J gave up 7 bases, with 11 bases separating them. Germline-derived CDR1 and CDR2 are LGHNA and YNFKEQ. The CDR3 consists of 14 residues. In DNA form, the CDR3 reads TGTGCCAGCAGCCGCAGGGGCCAAAATTCACCCCTCCACTTT. Its protein is CASSRRGQNSPLHF.

The chain recombines TRBV29-1 with TRBJ2-7; D is unclear. Trimming left V 2 bases short and J 0 bases short, with 2 bases between. Germline V gene data show CDR1 as SQVTM and CDR2 as ANQGSEA. The CDR3 loop spans 11 amino acids. In nucleotides, the CDR3 is TGCAGCGTTGAACACTCCTACGAGCAGTACTTC. It specifies CSVEHSYEQYF.

The chain is built from TRBV6-4 and TRBJ2-1; 10 positions agree with TRBD2. Germline values: CDR1 MRHNA, CDR2 SNTAGT. The CDR3 has 15 amino acids. The trim removed 6 bases at V and 4 bases at J, leaving 6 bases unmatched. CDR3 bases: TGTGCCAGCAGCAATCTAGCGGGGGCATACAATGAGCAGTTCTTC. It codes for CASSNLAGAYNEQFF.

The gene calls are TRBV18 and TRBJ1-5, with 10 bases matching TRBD1. V was clipped by 4 bases and J by 4 bases; unmatched bases: 4. From germline, CDR1 is KGHSH and CDR2 LQKENI. The CDR3 loop spans 15 amino acids. CDR3 bases: TGTGCCAGCTCACGGGACAGGGGCCTAAATCAGCCCCAGCATTTT. It codes for CASSRDRGLNQPQHF.

The chain carries TRBV7-3 and TRBJ1-6; D is possibly TRBD1 (6 bases). The CDR3 is made up of 15 amino acids. CDR1 and CDR2 from the germline V gene are SGHTA and FQGTGA. The V end lost 4 bases, the J end lost 9 bases, and 16 bases lay between the germline ends. The chain's CDR3 is CASSSGQTSASPLHF. In DNA, the CDR3 is TGTGCCAGCAGCTCGGGACAAACGTCTGCTTCACCCCTCCACTTT. The full variable domain, in which reference TRBV7-3 and TRBJ1-6 provide the parts outside the CDR3, is GAGVSQTPSNKVTEKGKYVELRCDPISGHTALYWYRQSLGQGPEFLIYFQGTGAADDSGLPNDRFFAVRPEGSVSTLKIQRTERGDSAVYLCASSSGQTSASPLHFGNGTRLTVT.

The chain links TRBV11-2 to TRBJ2-7; 11 bases are a match to TRBD2. The CDR3 has 18 residues. The germline gives CDR1 SGHAT, CDR2 FQNNGV. V lost 1 base to trimming and J lost 2 bases; unmatched junction nucleotides: 10. CDR3 nucleotides: TGTGCCAGCAGCTTAGGTGCTCTAGCGGGGGGAAGGACCTACGAGCAGTACTTC. Translating gives CASSLGALAGGRTYEQYF.

The V gene is TRBV6-6, the J gene TRBJ2-7; 8 bases agree with TRBD1. The CDR3 runs to 14 residues. The V gene end was trimmed by 0 bases and the J gene end by 6 bases; junction bases not matched to a gene: 4. Germline assignment: CDR1 MNHNY and CDR2 SVGAGI (reference sequence). The CDR3 here is CASSYSTDRAEQYF. The CDR3 DNA sequence: TGTGCCAGCAGTTACTCGACGGACAGGGCCGAGCAGTACTTC.

The chain links TRBV3-1 (or the pseudogene TRBV3-2) to TRBJ2-7, with a weak D call TRBD1 (5 bases). Germline V gene data show CDR1 as LGHDT and CDR2 as YNNKEL (reference sequence). This CDR3 is 13 amino acids long. Between the trimmed V and J ends, which lost 2 bases and 4 bases, there was a span of 9 bases. DNA of the CDR3: TGTGCCAGCAGCCAAAGACAGTTTTACGAGCAGTACTTC. Translating it yields CASSQRQFYEQYF.

This chain links TRBV10-2 with TRBJ2-7, with 13 bases fitting TRBD2. The ends lost 4 bases at V and 6 bases at J; junction bases unmatched: 6. The CDR3 consists of 15 residues. In germline, CDR1 is WSHSY, CDR2 SAAADI. CDR3 DNA sequence: TGCGCCAGCAGTGGGACTAGCGGGGGTTGGGGCGAGCAGTACTTC. Translation gives CASSGTSGGWGEQYF.

V is TRBV10-3 and J is TRBJ1-6; 8 bases are a match to TRBD1. Germline V CDR1 and CDR2: ENHRY, SYGVKD. The CDR3 covers 16 residues. The trim removed 0 bases at V and 7 bases at J, leaving 5 bases unmatched. CDR3 region: CAISESEDRENSPLHF. For the CDR3, the DNA is TGTGCCATCAGTGAGTCTGAGGACAGGGAGAATTCACCCCTCCACTTT.

The chain is built from TRBV7-9 and TRBJ1-1; the D is unclear. The CDR3 extends over 13 amino acids. Germline loops: CDR1 SEHNR, CDR2 FQNEAQ (reference sequence). Trimming pared 2 bases from V and 5 bases from J, leaving 9 bases between. CDR3 nucleotides: TGTGCCAGCAGCTTACCGGCAGGTACTGAAGCTTTCTTT. Protein product: CASSLPAGTEAFF.

The J gene is TRBJ1-4, the V gene TRBV6-5; 8 nucleotides match TRBD1. V gave up 8 bases and J gave up 10 bases; unmatched junction bases: 9. The CDR3 is 13 residues long. Germline-derived CDR1 and CDR2 are MNHEY and SVGAGI. The chain's CDR3 is CASHDRGRAKLFF. For the CDR3, the DNA is TGTGCCAGCCATGACAGGGGCCGGGCAAAACTGTTTTTT.

V and J are TRBV5-5 and TRBJ2-5; D perhaps matches TRBD1 (5 bases). CDR3 size: 14 residues. Trimming took off 2 bases at V and 0 bases at J, with 8 bases between the two ends. The germline V gene has CDR1 SGHKS and CDR2 YYEKEE (reference sequence). The CDR3 bases are TGTGCCAGCAGCTTTCCCAGGGACCAAGAGACCCAGTACTTC. Translating gives CASSFPRDQETQYF.

This chain's CDR3 is CASSPGTGGDEQYF. Here the CDR3 DNA reads TGCGCCAGCAGCCCCGGGACAGGGGGCGACGAGCAGTACTTC. The rearrangement uses TRBV5-1 and TRBJ2-7; 12 bases are shared with TRBD1. V lost 4 bases, J lost 5 bases, and 4 bases stayed unmatched. CDR3 length equals 14 residues. Germline V gene lookup returns CDR1 SGHRS and CDR2 YFSETQ.